This T cell receptor beta chain came from a study of cytomegalovirus exposure and HLA in healthy donors. Looking at the study overall: Genetic ancestry analysis placed approximately 78% of the 410 or so donors that were genotyped in the Caucasian-associated cluster.

PCR was performed using 60 Vbeta and 13 Jbeta primers. Sequenced by immunoSEQ multiplex PCR; TCRdb stores in-frame clones only, minus some. Of about 120,000 clones detected, roughly a sixth appear once; the ten largest clones hold about 3%. CDR3 length: 15 amino acids. V was clipped by 4 bases and J by 2 bases, with 15 bases between them. Germline CDR1 and CDR2: SGHDT and YYEEEE. Study outcomes and limitations: Specificity of a few CMV-associated chains for CMV antigens was verified in vitro.

In the case of this clone: The antigen remains unidentified.

This clonotype was sampled from a female donor in good health and CMV-seropositive. This rearrangement joins TRBV5-6 to TRBJ2-5, with D tentatively TRBD1 (5 bases). The sample comprised PBMCs. The CDR3 reads CASSPQGYPQETQYF. CDR3 in DNA: TGTGCCAGCAGCCCGCAGGGTTACCCTCAAGAGACCCAGTACTTC.